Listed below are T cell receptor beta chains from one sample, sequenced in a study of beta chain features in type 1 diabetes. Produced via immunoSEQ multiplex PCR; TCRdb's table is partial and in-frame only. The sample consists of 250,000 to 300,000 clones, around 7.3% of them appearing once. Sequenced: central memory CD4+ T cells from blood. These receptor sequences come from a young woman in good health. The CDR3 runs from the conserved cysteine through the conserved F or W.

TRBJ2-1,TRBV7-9,CASSLETTRQFF
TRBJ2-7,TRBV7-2,CASSSTTNPESSYEQYF
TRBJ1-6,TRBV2,CASQTAQANSPLHF
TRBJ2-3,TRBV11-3,CASSFSGGFTDTQYF
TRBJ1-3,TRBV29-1,CSVAQGPGNTIYF
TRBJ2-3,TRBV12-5,CASGYGIGADTQYF
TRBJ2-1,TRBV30,CAWSGLLRTSGEQFF
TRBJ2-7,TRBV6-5,CASSPQEQYF
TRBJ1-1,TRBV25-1,CASLRTGGTEAFF
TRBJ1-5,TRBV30,CGWSVGAGPLNQPQHF
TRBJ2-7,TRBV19,CASSTGQGAWGQYF
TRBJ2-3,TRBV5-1,CASSLEVRRDTQYF
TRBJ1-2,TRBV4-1,CASSQDLGGNYGYTF
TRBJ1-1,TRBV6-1,CASVGPEGLGTEAFF
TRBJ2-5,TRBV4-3,CASSVDRGETQYF
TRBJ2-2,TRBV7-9,CATGGLAGSGELFF